This passage covers 26 T cell receptor beta chains from one sample sequenced in a study of blood T cell repertoires in COVID-19. Some clones are missing from TCRdb's copy, which holds only in-frame ones; the method was immunoSEQ multiplex PCR. This table has about 280,000 clones, nearly 90% appearing once. Input material: PBMCs or T cells enriched from blood (not recorded which). Every receptor here comes from a woman aged 18-29 years with acute COVID-19.

The J gene is TRBJ1-2, the V gene TRBV2; D gene unclear. Trimming stripped 1 base from V and 6 bases from J, with 6 bases between. CDR1 SNHLY and CDR2 FYNNEI come from the germline V gene. The CDR3 consists of 12 residues. The CDR3 loop reads CASSEDTDGYTF. For the CDR3, the DNA is TGTGCCAGCAGTGAAGATACGGATGGCTACACCTTC. The whole variable domain, remainder taken from reference TRBV2 and TRBJ1-2, is EPEVTQTPSHQVTQMGQEVILRCVPISNHLYFYWYRQILGQKVEFLVSFYNNEISEKSEIFDDQFSVERPDGSNFTLKIRSTKLEDSAMYFCASSEDTDGYTFGSGTRLTVV.

The rearrangement uses TRBV7-6 and TRBJ2-1; a possible D gene is TRBD2 (5 bases). Trimming took 5 bases from V and 5 from J, leaving 22 bases between them. Per the germline V gene, CDR1 is SGHVS and CDR2 is FNYEAQ. The CDR3 contains 17 residues. CDR3 loop: CASSPSYTAVKNNEQFF. For the CDR3, the DNA is TGTGCCAGCAGCCCAAGTTATACAGCGGTAAAAAACAATGAGCAGTTCTTC.

CDR3 sequence (DNA): TGCAGTGCTAGTGACAGGGGTGGCTACACCTTC. The encoded protein is CSASDRGGYTF. V is TRBV20-1 and J is TRBJ1-2, with 8 bases identical to TRBD1. Trimming took 3 bases from V and 7 from J; bases not matched to a gene: 1. There are 11 residues in the CDR3. Per germline, CDR1 DFQATT and CDR2 SNEGSKA (reference sequence).

The chain has TRBV18 and TRBJ1-2; D gene unclear. The V end lost 3 bases, the J end lost 4 bases, and 15 bases lay between the germline ends. The germline V gene has CDR1 KGHSH and CDR2 LQKENI. This CDR3 contains 15 residues. Here the CDR3 DNA reads TGTGCCAGCTCACCCACTCTAACAGAATCCTATGGCTACACCTTC. This translates into CASSPTLTESYGYTF. The variable domain in full, with the rest retrieved from reference TRBV18 and TRBJ1-2, is NAGVMQNPRHLVRRRGQEARLRCSPMKGHSHVYWYRQLPEEGLKFMVYLQKENIIDESGMPKERFSAEFPKEGPSILRIQQVVRGDSAAYFCASSPTLTESYGYTFGSGTRLTVV.

The chain employs TRBV5-5 and TRBJ1-2; 8 bases map to TRBD1. The V gene's germline CDR1 is SGHKS and CDR2 YYEKEE (reference sequence). This CDR3 region has 14 residues. V shed 0 bases, J shed 4 bases, and the junction held 2 bases outside the gene matches. CDR3 coding DNA: TGTGCCAGCAGCTTGGACAGGGGGACCTATGGCTACACCTTC. Residues: CASSLDRGTYGYTF.

Only a few counts were recorded for this clone. Other DNA sequences in this specimen translate into the identical CDR3. The chain combines TRBV4-3 with TRBJ2-1; 9 positions match TRBD1. Germline CDR1 and CDR2: LGHNA and YSLEER. This CDR3 has 15 amino acids. The V segment lost 1 base and the J segment 4 bases; nucleotides outside the gene matches: 2. This CDR3 reads CASSQGTGVYNEQFF. The CDR3 nucleotides are TGCGCCAGCAGCCAAGGGACAGGGGTATACAATGAGCAGTTCTTC.

The gene calls are TRBV5-1 and TRBJ2-7, with D perhaps TRBD2 (6 bases). Germline CDR1 is SGHRS and CDR2 is YFSETQ. The V end was cut by 0 bases, the J end by 3 bases, with 13 bases between. CDR3 length equals 15 residues. CDR3 sequence: CASSLDPGAGYEQYF. CDR3 coding DNA: TGCGCCAGCAGCTTGGACCCGGGAGCGGGCTACGAGCAGTACTTC.

The V call is TRBV6-5, the J call TRBJ2-5; 11 bases are a match to TRBD1. There are 15 residues in the CDR3. Germline CDR1 and CDR2: MNHEY and SVGAGI. The V segment lost 6 bases and the J segment 4 bases; nucleotides outside the gene matches: 7. In nucleotides, the CDR3 is TGTGCCAGCAGCCTAGGACAGGGGGCGAGAGAGACCCAGTACTTC. Amino acid sequence: CASSLGQGARETQYF.

The chain uses TRBV28 and TRBJ1-5; TRBD1 aligns across 7 bases. The CDR3 length is 17 residues. Trimming took 6 bases from V and 7 from J; bases not matched to a gene: 18. Germline lookup yields CDR1 MDHEN and CDR2 SYDVKM. This CDR3 reads CASSQHPPDRVEQPQHF. Written as DNA, the CDR3 is TGTGCCAGCAGCCAGCACCCTCCCGACAGGGTAGAACAGCCCCAGCATTTT.

The genes are TRBV29-1 and TRBJ2-7; D tentatively reads TRBD1 or TRBD2 (5 bases each). V was pared by 7 bases and J by 1 base, with 17 bases between. From germline, CDR1 is SQVTM and CDR2 ANQGSEA. The CDR3 runs to 14 residues. The CDR3 nucleotides are TGCAGCGCAGGGAGAGGAAGGGAGTCCTACGAGCAGTACTTC. The encoded protein is CSAGRGRESYEQYF.

In its sample, this clone was seen once. The J gene is TRBJ1-1, the V gene TRBV9; tentatively, D is TRBD1 (6 bases). V lost 4 bases and J lost 4, with 17 bases in between. Germline V gene sequence: CDR1 SGDLS, CDR2 YYNGEE. The CDR3 totals 15 residues. CDR3 coding DNA: TGTGCCAGCAGCCCGTCAGGGGCGGATCGCACTGAAGCTTTCTTT. This encodes CASSPSGADRTEAFF.

J is TRBJ1-2 and V is TRBV2, with D unclear. V was clipped by 3 bases and J by 6 bases, with 17 bases between them. The CDR3 has 15 amino acids. Germline V gives CDR1 SNHLY, CDR2 FYNNEI. CDR3 region: CASSDSTLVFDGYTF. The CDR3 DNA follows: TGTGCCAGCAGTGATAGCACTCTGGTTTTCGATGGCTACACCTTC.

The CDR3 protein is CASSQLGRFTIYF. The CDR3, as DNA: TGCGCCAGCAGTCAATTGGGCAGGTTCACCATATATTTT. This sequence joins TRBV23-1 and TRBJ1-3, with D unresolved. TRBV23-1 is annotated as an ORF whose role is uncertain. This CDR3 is 13 amino acids long. Deletions cut 1 base from V and 9 bases from J, with 10 bases between.

This chain uses TRBV10-3 with TRBJ2-7; 9 bases fit TRBD2. V lost 10 bases and J lost 1; bases outside the gene matches: 8. The CDR3 loop spans 14 amino acids. CDR1 is ENHRY and CDR2 is SYGVKD in the germline V gene. The CDR3 loop reads CATGATSGSYEQYF. The CDR3 region has the DNA TGTGCCACCGGGGCGACTAGCGGTTCCTACGAGCAGTACTTC.

As for this clone: This CDR3 is also generated by other DNA sequences in the sample. The V and J genes are TRBV18 and TRBJ1-2, with 10 bases matching TRBD1. The CDR3 is 15 amino acids. V was clipped by 2 bases and J by 2 bases; unmatched bases: 2. Germline CDR1 and CDR2: KGHSH and LQKENI. CDR3 nucleotide sequence: TGTGCCAGCTCACCAAGACAGGGGGCGAACTATGGCTACACCTTC. It specifies CASSPRQGANYGYTF.

The chain couples TRBV19 to TRBJ1-5, with D perhaps TRBD1 (6 bases). The CDR3 covers 15 residues. Germline CDR1 is LNHDA and CDR2 is SQIVND (reference sequence). With 11 bases removed from V and 4 bases from J, the gap between germline ends came to 21 bases. As DNA, the CDR3 is TGTGCCTCACGGGGACAAAACCAAAGAAATCAGCCCCAGCATTTT. Protein sequence: CASRGQNQRNQPQHF.

The chain has TRBV28 and TRBJ1-1; TRBD1 matches at 8 bases. Losses at the gene ends were 4 bases for V and 0 bases for J; bases not matched to a gene: 4. The length of the CDR3 is 15 residues. The germline V gene encodes CDR1 MDHEN and CDR2 SYDVKM. CDR3 sequence reads: CASSYRQGMNTEAFF. DNA of the CDR3: TGTGCCAGCAGTTATAGACAGGGGATGAACACTGAAGCTTTCTTT. Drawing the rest from reference TRBV28 and TRBJ1-1, the complete variable domain is DVKVTQSSRYLVKRTGEKVFLECVQDMDHENMFWYRQDPGLGLRLIYFSYDVKMKEKGDIPEGYSVSREKKERFSLILESASTNQTSMYLCASSYRQGMNTEAFFGQGTRLTVV.

The chain joins TRBV19 to TRBJ2-5; TRBD1 is a possible D gene (7 bases). Per the germline V gene, CDR1 is LNHDA and CDR2 is SQIVND (reference sequence). Between the trimmed V and J ends, which lost 5 bases and 9 bases, there was a span of 19 bases. The length of the CDR3 is 14 residues. The CDR3 nucleotides read TGTGCCAGTAGTGCGACACAGGGGTGGAGGGCCCAGTACTTC. Its translation: CASSATQGWRAQYF.

The V gene is TRBV27, the J gene TRBJ2-1, with D hard to call. Germline CDR1 is MNHEY and CDR2 is SMNVEV (reference sequence). The V gene lost 6 bases and the J gene lost 11 bases, with 14 bases spanning the gap. The CDR3 is 12 amino acids. CDR3 DNA sequence: TGTGCCAGCAGCCCATTGAGGTCCCAGCAGTTCTTC. It translates to CASSPLRSQQFF.

This chain links TRBV10-2 with TRBJ2-1; 12 bases match TRBD2. Germline V gene lookup returns CDR1 WSHSY and CDR2 SAAADI. Germline trimming cut 10 bases from V and 7 bases from J; bases unmatched to any gene: 8. The CDR3 is made up of 14 amino acids. DNA for the CDR3: TGCGCCACCCGACCTAGCGGGGGGGTAAATGAGCAGTTCTTC. This codes for CATRPSGGVNEQFF.

The chain carries TRBV6-6 and TRBJ1-5; 10 bases are shared with TRBD1. J gave up 0 bases and V 5 bases, and 4 bases lay outside the gene matches. The CDR3 totals 16 residues. Germline values: CDR1 MNHNY, CDR2 SVGAGI (reference sequence). CDR3 protein: CASSRQGADSNQPQHF. The CDR3 nucleotides are TGTGCCAGCAGTCGACAGGGGGCTGATAGCAATCAGCCCCAGCATTTT.

The genes are TRBV11-2 and TRBJ2-7; tentative D call: TRBD1 (5 bases). Germline assignment: CDR1 SGHAT and CDR2 FQNNGV. Deletions cut 3 bases from V and 2 bases from J, with 11 bases between. The CDR3 length is 14 residues. CDR3: CASSLFPRAYEQYF. DNA of the CDR3: TGTGCCAGCAGCTTGTTCCCCAGGGCCTACGAGCAGTACTTC. Looking up the rest from reference TRBV11-2 and TRBJ2-7 gives the full variable domain: EAGVAQSPRYKIIEKRQSVAFWCNPISGHATLYWYQQILGQGPKLLIQFQNNGVVDDSQLPKDRFSAERLKGVDSTLKIQPAKLEDSAVYLCASSLFPRAYEQYFGPGTRLTVT.

The chain recombines TRBV20-1 with TRBJ2-5; D is ambiguous. In germline, CDR1 is DFQATT, CDR2 SNEGSKA (reference sequence). The CDR3 extends over 11 amino acids. With 8 bases removed from V and 5 bases from J, the gap between germline ends came to 12 bases. CDR3 DNA: TGCAGTCTCCCTAGAGGCGAGACCCAGTACTTC. Translating it yields CSLPRGETQYF.

The V call is TRBV19, the J call TRBJ2-3, with D possibly TRBD2 on 5 matching bases. Germline values: CDR1 LNHDA, CDR2 SQIVND (reference sequence). The V gene lost 2 bases and the J gene lost 0 bases, with 12 bases spanning the gap. The CDR3 is 16 residues long. The CDR3 is CASSIRTTTSTDTQYF. CDR3 DNA: TGTGCCAGTAGTATACGGACGACTACTAGCACAGATACGCAGTATTTT.

The chain recombines TRBV24-1 with TRBJ2-3; a possible D gene is TRBD1 (6 bases). The CDR3 contains 15 residues. V lost 3 bases to trimming and J lost 0 bases, with 9 bases between them. Germline values: CDR1 KGHDR, CDR2 SFDVKD. The DNA of the CDR3 is TGTGCCACCAGTGATGCCGGGACAAGCACAGATACGCAGTATTTT. As protein: CATSDAGTSTDTQYF.

V gene TRBV18 combines with J gene TRBJ2-7; D might be TRBD1 (5 bases). Between the trimmed V and J ends, which lost 3 bases and 2 bases, there was a span of 11 bases. The germline CDR1 and CDR2 sequences are KGHSH and LQKENI. The CDR3 is 14 amino acids. Here the CDR3 reads CASSPKGRAYEQYF. The CDR3 DNA is TGTGCCAGCTCACCGAAGGGCAGGGCCTACGAGCAGTACTTC. The full variable domain, completed using reference TRBV18 and TRBJ2-7, is NAGVMQNPRHLVRRRGQEARLRCSPMKGHSHVYWYRQLPEEGLKFMVYLQKENIIDESGMPKERFSAEFPKEGPSILRIQQVVRGDSAAYFCASSPKGRAYEQYFGPGTRLTVT.